Here is one T cell receptor (beta chain) with its context. Antigen specificity is unknown. This table comes from immunoSEQ multiplex PCR, and its TCRdb copy is limited to in-frame clones, with some not included. Of just over 80,000 clones in the sample, 90% are singletons; the top ten hold around 5.8%. This sample is part of a study of T cell responses to AZD1222 COVID-19 vaccine. Whole-study findings and limits: Seropositivity was recorded at baseline in only 5 or 6 AZD1222 recipients. White British ancestry dominated among donors, who included more females, and clonal diversity was possibly underestimated. The study found Spike-specific TCR breadth and depth rose after two AZD1222 doses. Reports indicate that nearly half of spike-specific TCRs are directed at unmutated variant regions.

This sample comprised peripheral blood, obtained on day 0 of AZD1222 vaccination. This sequence originates from an adult in good health.

The CDR3 region is CASSVGRAGDGYTF. The CDR3 nucleotides are TGTGCCAGCAGCGTAGGCAGGGCGGGAGATGGCTACACCTTC. The chain uses TRBV9 and TRBJ1-2; TRBD1 is a possible D gene (5 bases). This CDR3 contains 14 residues. CDR1 is SGDLS, CDR2 YYNGEE, per germline. With 0 bases removed from V and 6 bases from J, the gap between germline ends came to 12 bases.